The rows below give T cell receptor beta chains drawn from one sample of a study of control samples from healthy donors and cancer patients. Only in-frame clones appear in the TCRdb table, and some are missing; sequencing was by immunoSEQ multiplex PCR. Of 100,000 to 120,000 clones listed, roughly 90% are singletons. Sample: PBMCs. The receptors were gathered from an older woman with lung cancer. CDR3s leave out the opening cysteine and the closing phenylalanine or tryptophan. Only some rows state a clone size, as once, few, many or a class for expanded clones.

v_call: TRBV4-1
clone_size: .
cdr3_aa: ASSQDGGSGGMTQY

v_call: TRBV15
clone_size: .
cdr3_aa: ATSGTMGNTIY

v_call: TRBV11-1
clone_size: few
cdr3_aa: ASSPGPGTGGKLF

v_call: TRBV19
clone_size: .
cdr3_aa: ATRAGLLQETQY

v_call: TRBV7-2
clone_size: .
cdr3_aa: ASSPLTLGRGY

v_call: TRBV4-1
clone_size: .
cdr3_aa: ASSRLGGTGFSYEQY

v_call: TRBV11-1
clone_size: .
cdr3_aa: ASSLNRGSYEQY

v_call: TRBV6-5
clone_size: .
cdr3_aa: ASLDEGAREQY

v_call: TRBV3-1/TRBV3-2
clone_size: .
cdr3_aa: ASSQDRPLDRGFRGYT

v_call: TRBV14
clone_size: .
cdr3_aa: ASSQGLSETQY

v_call: TRBV2
clone_size: .
cdr3_aa: ASNKGVLGPYEQY

v_call: TRBV15
clone_size: .
cdr3_aa: ATSRDQGAVKQY

v_call: TRBV13
clone_size: .
cdr3_aa: ASRNRDRGGREQY

v_call: TRBV2
clone_size: .
cdr3_aa: ASKRIGDSSYEQY

v_call: TRBV12-3/TRBV12-4
clone_size: .
cdr3_aa: ASSPGAGTEAF

v_call: TRBV5-4
clone_size: .
cdr3_aa: ASSPGLQTGELF

v_call: TRBV3-1/TRBV3-2
clone_size: once
cdr3_aa: ASSPQRWTRPVQETQY

v_call: TRBV30
clone_size: once
cdr3_aa: AWSGGNYGYT

v_call: TRBV4-3
clone_size: .
cdr3_aa: ASSQVGEGQDTQY

v_call: TRBV2
clone_size: .
cdr3_aa: ASSVERGVSTDTQY

v_call: TRBV19
clone_size: .
cdr3_aa: ASETASVPGELF

v_call: TRBV18
clone_size: .
cdr3_aa: ASSPIPERGVNYGYT

v_call: TRBV4-1
clone_size: once
cdr3_aa: ASSLPTGADNSPLH